There are many counts of the clone carrying this T cell receptor (beta chain). Its matching antigen is unknown. These data are taken from a study of Graves' ophthalmopathy and Graves' hyperthyroidism. Study findings and constraints: Distinction of ophthalmopathy from stable hyperthyroidism by a 13-signature model reached approximately 90% sensitivity and 75% to 84% specificity.

The TCR beta CDR3 regions underwent amplification from RNA transcripts. Amplification began with first-round RT-PCR using HTBI primers, then second-round multiplex PCR was performed. TCRdb analysed the multiplex PCR reads with MiXCR anew, one entry per CDR3 protein. The table includes roughly 400,000 distinct CDR3 sequences, about 18% detected once. For donors with ophthalmopathy, the disease showed moderate-to-severe activity, reached CAS ≥3 and NOSPECS ≥4, and had lasted under 3 months. Excluded were patients with other autoimmune diseases, uncontrolled infections, pregnancy or lactation. J was trimmed by 5 bases and V by 5 bases; bases with no gene match: 9. The CDR3 length is 14 residues. Germline CDR1 and CDR2: MDHEN and SYDVKM.

J is TRBJ2-7 and V is TRBV28; 7 bases are a match to TRBD1. The receptor's source is a young woman with Graves' ophthalmopathy. The sample was peripheral blood. The CDR3: CASSPDRELDEQYF. The CDR3 DNA reads TGTGCCAGCAGTCCCGACAGGGAATTGGACGAGCAGTACTTC.